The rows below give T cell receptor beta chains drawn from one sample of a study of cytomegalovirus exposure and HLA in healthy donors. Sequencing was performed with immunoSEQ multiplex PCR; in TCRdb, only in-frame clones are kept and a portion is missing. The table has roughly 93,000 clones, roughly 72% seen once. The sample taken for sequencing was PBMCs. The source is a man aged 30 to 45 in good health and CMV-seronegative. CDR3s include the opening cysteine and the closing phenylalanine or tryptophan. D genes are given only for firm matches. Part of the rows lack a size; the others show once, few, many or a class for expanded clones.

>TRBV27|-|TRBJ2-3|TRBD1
CASSFQGGTDTQYF
TGTGCCAGCAGTTTTCAGGGGGGCACAGATACGCAGTATTTT
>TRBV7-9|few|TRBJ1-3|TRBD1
CASGTGGGNTIYF
TGTGCCAGCGGGACAGGGGGCGGTAACACCATATATTTT
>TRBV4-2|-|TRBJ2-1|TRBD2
CASSQRPGASGGQEQFF
TGTGCCAGCAGCCAACGCCCGGGGGCTAGCGGGGGTCAGGAGCAGTTCTTC
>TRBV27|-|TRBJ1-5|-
CASRLQGYSNQPQHF
TGTGCCAGCAGGCTACAGGGATATAGCAATCAGCCCCAGCATTTT
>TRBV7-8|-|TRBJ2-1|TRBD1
CASSLGFRDRGYNEQFF
TGTGCCAGCAGCTTAGGATTTCGGGACAGGGGGTACAATGAGCAGTTCTTC
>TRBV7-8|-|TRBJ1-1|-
CASSFSGLENTEAFF
TGTGCCAGCAGCTTTTCAGGGTTGGAGAACACTGAAGCTTTCTTT
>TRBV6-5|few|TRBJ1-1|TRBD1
CASTQGAGNTEAFF
TGTGCCAGCACCCAGGGGGCCGGGAACACTGAAGCTTTCTTT
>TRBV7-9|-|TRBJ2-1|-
CASGISEQFF
TGTGCCAGCGGCATCAGTGAGCAGTTCTTC
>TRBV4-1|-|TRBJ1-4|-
CASSQFGTQNEKLFF
TGCGCCAGCAGCCAATTCGGGACACAGAATGAAAAACTGTTTTTT
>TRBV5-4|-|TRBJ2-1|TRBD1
CASSFKLSGGAINEQFF
TGTGCCAGCAGCTTCAAGTTATCAGGGGGCGCGATCAATGAGCAGTTCTTC
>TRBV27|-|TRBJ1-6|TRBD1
CASSLSTGEDSPLHF
TGTGCCAGCAGTTTATCGACAGGGGAAGATTCACCCCTCCACTTT
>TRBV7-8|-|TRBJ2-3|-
CASSMGAQMSQYF
TGTGCCAGCAGCATGGGAGCTCAGATGTCGCAGTATTTT
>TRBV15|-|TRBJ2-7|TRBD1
CATSSRDRAYEQYF
TGTGCCACCAGCAGCCGGGACAGGGCTTACGAGCAGTACTTC
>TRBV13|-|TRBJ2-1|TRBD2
CASSLEGLADNEQFF
TGTGCCAGCAGCCTCGAGGGACTAGCGGACAATGAGCAGTTCTTC
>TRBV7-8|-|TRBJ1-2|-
CASSLEHSPRANYGYTF
TGTGCCAGCAGCTTAGAACACAGCCCTCGAGCTAACTATGGCTACACCTTC
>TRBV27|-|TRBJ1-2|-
CASSPSPGNYGYTF
TGTGCCAGCAGTCCCTCCCCAGGGAACTATGGCTACACCTTC
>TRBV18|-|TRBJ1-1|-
CASSPRDTQNTEAFF
TGTGCCAGCTCACCACGGGACACCCAGAACACTGAAGCTTTCTTT
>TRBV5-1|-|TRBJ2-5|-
CASSLVGDSGETQYF
TGCGCCAGCAGCTTGGTGGGTGACTCTGGAGAGACCCAGTACTTC
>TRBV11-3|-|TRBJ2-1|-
CASSSYWDTENEEQFF
TGTGCCAGCAGCTCATATTGGGACACAGAGAATGAGGAGCAGTTCTTC
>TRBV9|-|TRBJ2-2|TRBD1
CASSIPGTGGLLASPGELFF
TGTGCCAGCAGCATCCCGGGGACAGGGGGCTTGTTGGCCTCCCCCGGGGAGCTGTTTTTT
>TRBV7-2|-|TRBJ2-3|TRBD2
CASNRGGLGTDTQYF
TGTGCCAGCAACCGCGGGGGGCTCGGCACAGATACGCAGTATTTT
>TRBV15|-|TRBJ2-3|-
CATRYQGLSTDTQYF
TGTGCCACCCGCTATCAGGGGTTATCCACAGATACGCAGTATTTT
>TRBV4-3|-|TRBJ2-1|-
CASSQDSRGYNEQFF
TGCGCCAGCAGCCAAGATTCCAGAGGCTACAATGAGCAGTTCTTC
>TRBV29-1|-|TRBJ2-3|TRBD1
CSVNPGQGRLDTQYF
TGCAGCGTCAACCCGGGACAGGGGAGACTTGATACGCAGTATTTT
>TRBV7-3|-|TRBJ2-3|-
CASSLIGGPSTDTQYF
TGTGCCAGCAGCTTAATCGGGGGGCCTAGCACAGATACGCAGTATTTT
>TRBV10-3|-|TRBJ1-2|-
CAISESLATRWGYGYTF
TGTGCCATCAGTGAGTCGCTAGCGACCAGATGGGGATATGGCTACACCTTC
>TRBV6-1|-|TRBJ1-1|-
CASSEAHTGYEAFF
TGTGCCAGCAGTGAAGCGCACACAGGCTATGAAGCTTTCTTT
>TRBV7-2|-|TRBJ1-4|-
CASSQNSGPINEKLFF
TGTGCCAGCAGCCAAAATTCAGGGCCGATTAATGAAAAACTGTTTTTT
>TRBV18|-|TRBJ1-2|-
CASSPDSNYGYTF
TGTGCCAGCTCACCCGACAGTAACTATGGCTACACCTTC
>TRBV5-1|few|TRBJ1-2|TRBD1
CASSLAGTGGEGYTF
TGCGCCAGCAGCTTGGCCGGTACAGGGGGCGAAGGCTACACCTTC
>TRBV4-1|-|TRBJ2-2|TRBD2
CASSQDGGLVLAGNTGELFF
TGCGCCAGCAGCCAAGATGGGGGGCTAGTTCTAGCGGGGAACACCGGGGAGCTGTTTTTT
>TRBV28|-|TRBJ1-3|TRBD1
CASSWTGLGNTIYF
TGTGCCAGCAGTTGGACAGGGCTCGGAAACACCATATATTTT
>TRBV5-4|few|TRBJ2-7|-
CASSLTATAYEQYF
TGTGCCAGCAGCTTGACAGCAACAGCCTACGAGCAGTACTTC
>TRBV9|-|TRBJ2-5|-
CASSVEALVQETQYF
TGTGCCAGCAGCGTAGAGGCCCTAGTCCAAGAGACCCAGTACTTC
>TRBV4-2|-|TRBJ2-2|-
CASSMITGGPGTGELFF
TGTGCCAGCTCGATGATAACCGGCGGCCCGGGGACCGGGGAGCTGTTTTTT
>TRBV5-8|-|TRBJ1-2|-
CASSSWAGVYGYTF
TGTGCCAGCAGCTCGTGGGCAGGGGTCTATGGCTACACCTTC
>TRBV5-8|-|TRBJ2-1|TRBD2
CASSTRLAGGRYNEQFF
TGTGCCAGCAGCACTAGACTAGCGGGGGGAAGATACAATGAGCAGTTCTTC
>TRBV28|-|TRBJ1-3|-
CASRRPAIPGRKSGNTIYF
TGTGCCAGCAGGCGCCCGGCGATTCCAGGGCGCAAATCTGGAAACACCATATATTTT
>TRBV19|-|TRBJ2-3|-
CASRRVGGSSTDTQYF
TGTGCCAGTAGGAGGGTCGGCGGTTCTAGCACAGATACGCAGTATTTT
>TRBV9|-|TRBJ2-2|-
CASSALDTGELFF
TGTGCCAGCAGCGCACTGGACACCGGGGAGCTGTTTTTT
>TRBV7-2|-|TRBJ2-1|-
CASSLANGLYNEQFF
TGTGCCAGCAGCTTAGCTAACGGACTCTACAATGAGCAGTTCTTC
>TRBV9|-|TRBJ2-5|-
CASSPVAALQETQYF
TGTGCCAGCAGCCCAGTCGCAGCGCTACAAGAGACCCAGTACTTC